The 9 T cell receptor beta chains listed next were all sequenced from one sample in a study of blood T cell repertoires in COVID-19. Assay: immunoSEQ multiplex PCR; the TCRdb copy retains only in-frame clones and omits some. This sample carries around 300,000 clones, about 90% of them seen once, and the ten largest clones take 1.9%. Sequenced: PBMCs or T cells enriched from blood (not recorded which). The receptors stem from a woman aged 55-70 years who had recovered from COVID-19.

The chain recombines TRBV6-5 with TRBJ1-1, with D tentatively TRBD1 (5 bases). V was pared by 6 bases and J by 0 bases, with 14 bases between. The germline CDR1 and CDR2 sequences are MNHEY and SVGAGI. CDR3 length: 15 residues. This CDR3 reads CASSLQTDMNTEAFF. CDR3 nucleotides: TGTGCCAGCAGCTTACAGACAGATATGAACACTGAAGCTTTCTTT.

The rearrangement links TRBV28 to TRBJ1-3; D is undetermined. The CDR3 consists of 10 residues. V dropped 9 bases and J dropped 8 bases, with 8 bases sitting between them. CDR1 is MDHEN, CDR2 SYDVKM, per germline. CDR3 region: CASLADTIYF. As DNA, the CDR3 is TGTGCCAGTCTCGCGGACACCATATATTTT.

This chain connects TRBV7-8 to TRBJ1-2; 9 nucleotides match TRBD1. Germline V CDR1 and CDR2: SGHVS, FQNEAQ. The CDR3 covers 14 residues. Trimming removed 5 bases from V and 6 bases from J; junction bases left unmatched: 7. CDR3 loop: CASSLTGGANGYTF. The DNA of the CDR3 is TGTGCCAGCAGCCTAACAGGGGGCGCAAATGGCTACACCTTC.

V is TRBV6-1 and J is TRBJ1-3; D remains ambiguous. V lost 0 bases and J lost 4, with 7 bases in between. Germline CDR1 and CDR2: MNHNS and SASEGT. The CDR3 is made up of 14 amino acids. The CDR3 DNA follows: TGTGCCAGCAGTGAAGCTCCGGGGGGAAACACCATATATTTT. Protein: CASSEAPGGNTIYF.

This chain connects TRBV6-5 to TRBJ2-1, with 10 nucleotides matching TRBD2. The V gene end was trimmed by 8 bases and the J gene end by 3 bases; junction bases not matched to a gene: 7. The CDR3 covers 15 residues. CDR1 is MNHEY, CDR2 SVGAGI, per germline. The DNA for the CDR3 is TGTGCCAGCTCCCCAGTAGCGGGGGGCTACAATGAGCAGTTCTTC. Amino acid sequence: CASSPVAGGYNEQFF.

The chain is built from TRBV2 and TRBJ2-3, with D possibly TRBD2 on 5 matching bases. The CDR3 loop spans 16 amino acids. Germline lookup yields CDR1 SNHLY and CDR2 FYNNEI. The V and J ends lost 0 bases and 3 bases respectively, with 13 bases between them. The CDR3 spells CASSEALGSETDTQYF. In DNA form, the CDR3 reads TGTGCCAGCAGTGAAGCGCTGGGGAGTGAGACAGATACGCAGTATTTT.

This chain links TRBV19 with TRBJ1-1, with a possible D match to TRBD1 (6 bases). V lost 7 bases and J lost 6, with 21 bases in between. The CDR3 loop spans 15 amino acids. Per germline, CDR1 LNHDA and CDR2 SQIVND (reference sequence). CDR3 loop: CASIPTDSLNPEAFF. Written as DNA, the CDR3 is TGTGCCAGTATTCCAACGGACAGTTTGAATCCTGAAGCTTTCTTT. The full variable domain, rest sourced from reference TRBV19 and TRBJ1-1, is DGGITQSPKYLFRKEGQNVTLSCEQNLNHDAMYWYRQDPGQGLRLIYYSQIVNDFQKGDIAEGYSVSREKKESFPLTVTSAQKNPTAFYLCASIPTDSLNPEAFFGQGTRLTVV.

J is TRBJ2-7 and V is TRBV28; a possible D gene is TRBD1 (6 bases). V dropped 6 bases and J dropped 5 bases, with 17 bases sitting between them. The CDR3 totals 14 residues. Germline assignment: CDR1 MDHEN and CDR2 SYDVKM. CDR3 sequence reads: CASSRRRQVNEQYF. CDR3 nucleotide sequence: TGTGCCAGCAGCCGACGAAGACAGGTGAACGAGCAGTACTTC. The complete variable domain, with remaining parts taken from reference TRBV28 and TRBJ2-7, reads DVKVTQSSRYLVKRTGEKVFLECVQDMDHENMFWYRQDPGLGLRLIYFSYDVKMKEKGDIPEGYSVSREKKERFSLILESASTNQTSMYLCASSRRRQVNEQYFGPGTRLTVT.

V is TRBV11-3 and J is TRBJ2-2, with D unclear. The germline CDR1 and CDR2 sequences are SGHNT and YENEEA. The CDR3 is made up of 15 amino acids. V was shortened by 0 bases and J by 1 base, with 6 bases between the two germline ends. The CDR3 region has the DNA TGTGCCAGCAGCTTAGACCTAGAGAACACCGGGGAGCTGTTTTTT. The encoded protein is CASSLDLENTGELFF.